These T cell receptor beta chains were read from a single sample in a study of cytomegalovirus exposure and HLA in healthy donors. This table comes from immunoSEQ multiplex PCR, and its TCRdb copy is limited to in-frame clones, with some not included. The repertoire includes 150,000 or so clones, approximately 92% of them detected once, and 9% sits in the top ten. Sequenced material: PBMCs. The receptors derive from a woman aged 18-30 years in good health and CMV-seropositive. Each CDR3 is given with its conserved first and last residue. Fields, in order: J gene, clone size, V gene, D gene, CDR3 DNA, CDR3 protein. A D gene is named only where the DNA matches it firmly. Size values are once, few and many counts, or a class for expanded clones, and some rows have none.

J gene: TRBJ2-2; clone size: -; V gene: TRBV11-3; D gene: TRBD1; CDR3 DNA: TGTGCCAGCAGCCCCCCAGGGACAGCCACCGGGGAGCTGTTTTTT; CDR3 protein: CASSPPGTATGELFF
J gene: TRBJ1-6; clone size: -; V gene: TRBV7-6; D gene: TRBD1; CDR3 DNA: TGTGCCAGCAGCTTAGCGGGGACAGCCTATAATTCACCCCTCCACTTT; CDR3 protein: CASSLAGTAYNSPLHF
J gene: TRBJ2-7; clone size: -; V gene: TRBV6-5; D gene: TRBD1; CDR3 DNA: TGTGCCAGCAGCCCAGGGGGTACGTCCTACGAGCAGTACTTC; CDR3 protein: CASSPGGTSYEQYF
J gene: TRBJ2-3; clone size: -; V gene: TRBV9; D gene: -; CDR3 DNA: TGTGCCAGCAGCGTAGGGGCCCGAAGCACAGATACGCAGTATTTT; CDR3 protein: CASSVGARSTDTQYF
J gene: TRBJ1-4; clone size: once; V gene: TRBV19; D gene: -; CDR3 DNA: TGTGCCAGTAGGGCCTGGGGCGGTGAAAAACTGTTTTTT; CDR3 protein: CASRAWGGEKLFF
J gene: TRBJ1-3; clone size: -; V gene: TRBV18; D gene: -; CDR3 DNA: TGTGCCAGCTCACCCGCTAACTCTGGAAACACCATATATTTT; CDR3 protein: CASSPANSGNTIYF
J gene: TRBJ2-2; clone size: -; V gene: TRBV2; D gene: -; CDR3 DNA: TGTGCCAGCAGTGCCGGGGGATACACCGGGGAGCTGTTTTTT; CDR3 protein: CASSAGGYTGELFF
J gene: TRBJ1-6; clone size: -; V gene: TRBV25-1; D gene: -; CDR3 DNA: TGTGCCAGCAGTGCTGCGGCGGGGTATAATTCACCCCTCCACTTT; CDR3 protein: CASSAAAGYNSPLHF
J gene: TRBJ2-7; clone size: -; V gene: TRBV28; D gene: -; CDR3 DNA: TGTGCCAGCAGTCGGGGGGACATCGGATACGAGCAGTACTTC; CDR3 protein: CASSRGDIGYEQYF
J gene: TRBJ2-3; clone size: -; V gene: TRBV10-3; D gene: -; CDR3 DNA: TGTGCCATCAGCGAGACTAGTTACACAGATACGCAGTATTTT; CDR3 protein: CAISETSYTDTQYF
J gene: TRBJ2-7; clone size: -; V gene: TRBV9; D gene: TRBD1; CDR3 DNA: TGTGCCAGCAGCCTAGAGACAGGGACGTCCTACGAGCAGTACTTC; CDR3 protein: CASSLETGTSYEQYF
J gene: TRBJ1-3; clone size: -; V gene: TRBV5-5; D gene: -; CDR3 DNA: TGTGCCAGCAGCTTTTCATCTGGAAACACCATATATTTT; CDR3 protein: CASSFSSGNTIYF
J gene: TRBJ1-1; clone size: few; V gene: TRBV6-5; D gene: TRBD1; CDR3 DNA: TGTGCCAGCAGCCGCCAGGGGGGTTCTGAAGCTTTCTTT; CDR3 protein: CASSRQGGSEAFF
J gene: TRBJ1-5; clone size: few; V gene: TRBV28; D gene: -; CDR3 DNA: TGTGCCAGCAGACTAGGGATCGGCAATCAGCCCCAGCATTTT; CDR3 protein: CASRLGIGNQPQHF
J gene: TRBJ1-5; clone size: -; V gene: TRBV19; D gene: TRBD1; CDR3 DNA: TGTGCCAGTAGTACTATACTACAGGGGGGGAGCAATCAGCCCCAGCATTTT; CDR3 protein: CASSTILQGGSNQPQHF
J gene: TRBJ2-1; clone size: -; V gene: TRBV30; D gene: TRBD2; CDR3 DNA: TGTGCCTGTTCTGCGGGGGGGTCCCTGTTCTTC; CDR3 protein: CACSAGGSLFF
J gene: TRBJ1-5; clone size: -; V gene: TRBV6-6; D gene: -; CDR3 DNA: TGTGCCAGCATACCCCGGGACATGGATAGCAATCAGCCCCAGCATTTT; CDR3 protein: CASIPRDMDSNQPQHF
J gene: TRBJ1-2; clone size: -; V gene: TRBV30; D gene: TRBD1; CDR3 DNA: TGTGCCTGGAGTCCAGGGGGAAAGTGGGGCTACACCTTC; CDR3 protein: CAWSPGGKWGYTF
J gene: TRBJ2-7; clone size: -; V gene: TRBV10-3; D gene: -; CDR3 DNA: TGTGCCATCAGTCCATCAGGGGATAGCTCCTACGAGCAGTACTTC; CDR3 protein: CAISPSGDSSYEQYF
J gene: TRBJ2-3; clone size: -; V gene: TRBV10-3; D gene: -; CDR3 DNA: TGTGCCATCAGTGGTGCGGGGACAGATACGCAGTATTTT; CDR3 protein: CAISGAGTDTQYF
J gene: TRBJ1-2; clone size: -; V gene: TRBV7-9; D gene: TRBD1; CDR3 DNA: TGTGCCAGCAGCTCCCCGGGACAGAGCTATGGCTACACCTTC; CDR3 protein: CASSSPGQSYGYTF
J gene: TRBJ1-2; clone size: few; V gene: TRBV19; D gene: TRBD1; CDR3 DNA: TGTGCCAGTAGTCAAGACAGGGATCGCGGCTACACCTTC; CDR3 protein: CASSQDRDRGYTF
J gene: TRBJ2-3; clone size: -; V gene: TRBV19; D gene: TRBD2; CDR3 DNA: TGTGCCAGTAGCCCGATAGCGGGGGGGCCGGGCACAGATACGCAGTATTTT; CDR3 protein: CASSPIAGGPGTDTQYF
J gene: TRBJ1-2; clone size: once; V gene: TRBV7-9; D gene: TRBD1; CDR3 DNA: TGTGCCAGCAGCCTCCTTGGGGGACAGGGAGGAGAAAATGGCTACACCTTC; CDR3 protein: CASSLLGGQGGENGYTF
J gene: TRBJ1-1; clone size: -; V gene: TRBV30; D gene: -; CDR3 DNA: TGTGCCTGGAGTGCGGCGGGCTGGAACACTGAAGCTTTCTTT; CDR3 protein: CAWSAAGWNTEAFF
J gene: TRBJ1-2; clone size: -; V gene: TRBV5-6; D gene: TRBD1; CDR3 DNA: TGTGCCAGCAGCCTGGGACAGGGGGCGCGTGGCTACACCTTC; CDR3 protein: CASSLGQGARGYTF
J gene: TRBJ1-1; clone size: -; V gene: TRBV2; D gene: TRBD1; CDR3 DNA: TGTGCCAGCAGCTCCGGACAGGGTTTCACTGAAGCTTTCTTT; CDR3 protein: CASSSGQGFTEAFF
J gene: TRBJ2-7; clone size: -; V gene: TRBV29-1; D gene: -; CDR3 DNA: TGCAGCGTTTTCAACTACGAGCAGTACTTC; CDR3 protein: CSVFNYEQYF
J gene: TRBJ1-2; clone size: -; V gene: TRBV28; D gene: -; CDR3 DNA: TGTGCCAGCAGTTTAGAGGGCTATGGCTACACCTTC; CDR3 protein: CASSLEGYGYTF
J gene: TRBJ1-1; clone size: -; V gene: TRBV28; D gene: -; CDR3 DNA: TGTGCCAGCAGCCGAGGGAGGGGAGTGGGCACTGAAGCTTTCTTT; CDR3 protein: CASSRGRGVGTEAFF
J gene: TRBJ2-1; clone size: -; V gene: TRBV9; D gene: -; CDR3 DNA: TGTGCCAGCAGCGTAGTGCAGGGGACGCCTGGCGAGCAGTTCTTC; CDR3 protein: CASSVVQGTPGEQFF
J gene: TRBJ1-1; clone size: -; V gene: TRBV6-5; D gene: -; CDR3 DNA: TGTGCCAGCAGTTACATGGCGGGGGATCGCACTGAAGCTTTCTTT; CDR3 protein: CASSYMAGDRTEAFF
J gene: TRBJ1-3; clone size: -; V gene: TRBV5-6; D gene: TRBD1; CDR3 DNA: TGTGCCAGCAGCAGAGCAGGGGGCTACTACTCTGGAAACACCATATATTTT; CDR3 protein: CASSRAGGYYSGNTIYF
J gene: TRBJ2-1; clone size: -; V gene: TRBV9; D gene: TRBD1; CDR3 DNA: TGTGCCAGCAGCAGAGAACCAGGGGGAAGGGATGAGCAGTTCTTC; CDR3 protein: CASSREPGGRDEQFF
J gene: TRBJ1-3; clone size: once; V gene: TRBV6-5; D gene: -; CDR3 DNA: TGTGCCAGCAGCAGCGGCGACACCATATATTTT; CDR3 protein: CASSSGDTIYF
J gene: TRBJ2-5; clone size: -; V gene: TRBV2; D gene: -; CDR3 DNA: TGTGCCAGCTCCGGAAGCGGCTACCAACAAGAGAGTGTGGTCTTTCAGCAGTACTTC; CDR3 protein: CASSGSGYQQESVVFQQYF
J gene: TRBJ1-3; clone size: -; V gene: TRBV6-5; D gene: -; CDR3 DNA: TGTGCCAGCACGGGCTCTGGAAACACCATATATTTT; CDR3 protein: CASTGSGNTIYF
J gene: TRBJ2-2; clone size: -; V gene: TRBV27; D gene: TRBD2; CDR3 DNA: TGTGCCAGCAGTTTTCGGGGACTAGCGGGCGCCGGGGAGCTGTTTTTT; CDR3 protein: CASSFRGLAGAGELFF
J gene: TRBJ2-7; clone size: few; V gene: TRBV4-2; D gene: TRBD2; CDR3 DNA: TGTGCCAGCAGGCTTAGCGGGGGTCTCTCCTACGAGCAGTACTTC; CDR3 protein: CASRLSGGLSYEQYF
J gene: TRBJ2-5; clone size: once; V gene: TRBV28; D gene: -; CDR3 DNA: TGTGCCAGCAGTTTATTGGGGGGTCAGGGAGAGACCCAGTACTTC; CDR3 protein: CASSLLGGQGETQYF
J gene: TRBJ1-2; clone size: -; V gene: TRBV7-9; D gene: TRBD1; CDR3 DNA: TGTGCCAGCAGTTACGGACAGGGAGTTGGCTACACCTTC; CDR3 protein: CASSYGQGVGYTF
J gene: TRBJ1-1; clone size: once; V gene: TRBV20-1; D gene: -; CDR3 DNA: TGCAGTGCTAGACACGGGACTGAAGCTTTCTTT; CDR3 protein: CSARHGTEAFF
J gene: TRBJ1-2; clone size: -; V gene: TRBV25-1; D gene: TRBD1; CDR3 DNA: TGTGCCAGCAGTGAATCGCGGACAGGGGTCGGCTATGGCTACACCTTC; CDR3 protein: CASSESRTGVGYGYTF
J gene: TRBJ1-2; clone size: -; V gene: TRBV4-3; D gene: TRBD1; CDR3 DNA: TGCGCCAGCAGCCAAGCGGAGGGGGCAGGCTATGGCTACACCTTC; CDR3 protein: CASSQAEGAGYGYTF
J gene: TRBJ2-1; clone size: -; V gene: TRBV13; D gene: TRBD1; CDR3 DNA: TGTGCCAGCAGCTTAGACAGGGGGACTTACAATGAGCAGTTCTTC; CDR3 protein: CASSLDRGTYNEQFF